The following is a T cell receptor beta chain sequence with its context. This clonotype was seen many times. The antigen it binds to is not known. No base quality values were provided; no much bigger clone lies one nucleotide off. The time point label on this specimen signifies: before trial treatment. Donors were enrolled in RACIN, a single-arm phase I dose-escalation trial combining nivolumab, ipilimumab, aspirin, low-dose cyclophosphamide and low-dose radiotherapy. Patients were eligible if they had advanced solid tumors that were TIL-negative. A distance of 9 bases separates the germline ends of V and J, which lose 3 bases and 0 bases respectively. From a lookup of the germline V gene (reference sequence), CDR1 and CDR2 are LGHDT and YNNKEL. Counted from cysteine to phenylalanine, this CDR3 has 14 amino acids. Just the 42-base CDR3 DNA is kept, in frame starting at base 1. The sample is drawn from a study of low-dose radiotherapy and immunotherapy resistance in tumors (dated by TCRdb to between 2021 and 2024). Turning to the overall study: Patients in Cohort 1 were given 0.5 Gy per fraction every 2 weeks, and the prescribed total PTV dose was 6.5 Gy. Cyclophosphamide 200 mg/m2 was given intravenously every two weeks, one day before each radiation and immunotherapy administration. Eight patients were included in the translational analysis, namely three from the first dose cohort plus the first five from the second dose cohort. Starting on cycle 1 day 1, patients took 300 mg of aspirin by mouth once daily for four cycles. In Cohort 2, 1 Gy per fraction was delivered every two weeks, for a total of 13 Gy over 26 weeks. Trial participants were not randomized into treatment groups. Patients were given nivolumab as a 240 mg flat dose every two weeks and ipilimumab at 1 mg/kg every six weeks, with both drugs delivered intravenously.

First-strand cDNA was synthesized using Superscript III and a set of TRAV- and TRBV-specific primers, so that both TCRalpha and TCRbeta chains were covered. A roughly 18-cycle PCR with Phusion amplified the TCRs, pairing a constant-region primer with the adapter that was attached to the V primers. Isolated mRNA was amplified with the MessageAmp II aRNA Amplification Kit, using a 16-hour in vitro transcription at 37°C. mRNA for TCR sequencing was isolated with the Dynabeads mRNA DIRECT Purification Kit. Indexed Illumina adapters were added in a second Phusion PCR of about 26 cycles, and the PCR products were purified with AMPure XP beads. Deep sequencing of TCRalpha and TCRbeta libraries was performed on an Illumina MiniSeq instrument. The original pipeline was this. Using custom Perl scripts, TCR sequences encoding the same protein were pooled, out-of-frame sequences were removed, and the abundance of each clonotype was computed. TCR sequences supported by only a single read were excluded from analysis. Shannon entropy, Gini index, clonality, richness, and the frequency of TCRs shared between repertoires were included as repertoire metrics. Clones were called with MiXCR by TCRdb after fastp trimmed the public reads at Q25, and only in-frame beta chains were retained. Records with the same CDR3 protein are collapsed into one entry carrying the most frequent genes and DNA. These V and J calls derive from TCRdb rather than the authors' analysis. Here the sample has 80,000 to 95,000 distinct CDR3 sequences; more than 8% occur a single time. Around 0.97% of the sample rests with the top ten.

The clonotype comes from a male donor with prostate cancer. Sequences were derived from PBMCs, sampled before treatment. The chain employs TRBV3-1 and TRBJ2-7, with the D gene call left open. Here the CDR3 is given as CASSHLSSSYEQYF. Read as DNA, the sequence is TGTGCCAGCAGCCATCTGAGTAGCTCCTACGAGCAGTACTTC.